The 6 T cell receptor beta chains given below trace back to one sample, sequenced in a study of blood T cell repertoires in COVID-19. Generated by immunoSEQ multiplex PCR, the TCRdb table keeps only in-frame clones and is missing some. The table has hundreds of thousands of clones, more than 70% seen once; the top ten hold 10% to 15%. The specimen was peripheral blood. The receptors were gathered from a woman in her forties or fifties with COVID-19, enrolled during active disease.

The chain carries TRBV30 and TRBJ1-2; TRBD1 aligns across 7 bases. This CDR3 comprises 14 residues. The ends lost 1 base at V and 4 bases at J; junction bases unmatched: 6. CDR1 GTSNPN and CDR2 SVGIG come from the germline V gene (reference sequence). The CDR3 nucleotides read TGTGCCTGGAGTGATAGGGGGCTGACCTATGGCTACACCTTC. Protein: CAWSDRGLTYGYTF.

The chain combines TRBV19 with TRBJ2-3; TRBD1 agrees at 8 bases. The germline gives CDR1 LNHDA, CDR2 SQIVND (reference sequence). The CDR3 spans 15 residues. The J segment lost 1 base and the V segment lost 6 bases, leaving 6 bases of the junction unmatched. The CDR3 loop reads CASSSPGQGTDTQYF. In DNA, the CDR3 is TGTGCCAGTAGCTCTCCGGGACAGGGCACAGATACGCAGTATTTT.

The J gene is TRBJ2-1, the V gene TRBV18; the match to TRBD2 covers 9 bases. J gave up 10 bases and V 5 bases, and 9 bases lay outside the gene matches. The CDR3 has 14 residues. Germline V gives CDR1 KGHSH, CDR2 LQKENI. Here the CDR3 reads CASSAEKRGEEQFF. The CDR3 DNA sequence: TGTGCCAGCTCAGCGGAAAAGCGGGGGGAAGAGCAGTTCTTC. Based on the CDR3 plus reference TRBV18 and TRBJ2-1, the full variable domain is NAGVMQNPRHLVRRRGQEARLRCSPMKGHSHVYWYRQLPEEGLKFMVYLQKENIIDESGMPKERFSAEFPKEGPSILRIQQVVRGDSAAYFCASSAEKRGEEQFFGPGTRLTVL.

This clone has more than one count but fewer than ten. This chain joins TRBV6-1 and TRBJ1-1; the D is unclear. Germline CDR1 MNHNS, CDR2 SASEGT. This CDR3 comprises 13 residues. V lost 0 bases and J 11 bases, leaving 13 bases between the germline ends. This CDR3 is CASSEARGTDAFF. DNA of the CDR3: TGTGCCAGCAGTGAAGCTCGGGGAACGGATGCTTTCTTT.

The chain uses TRBV5-1 and TRBJ2-7; TRBD1 might be the D (5 bases). The CDR3 is 14 amino acids. CDR1 and CDR2 (germline): SGHRS, YFSETQ. Trimming took 2 bases from V and 4 from J, leaving 13 bases between them. CDR3 sequence: CASSLDRVGYEQYF. The CDR3 DNA is TGCGCCAGCAGCTTAGACAGAGTCGGATACGAGCAGTACTTC.

This chain connects TRBV6-5 to TRBJ1-2; perhaps TRBD1 as D (5 bases). Trimming shortened V by 4 bases and J by 5 bases, and 8 bases separated the two germline ends. CDR1 and CDR2 from the germline V gene are MNHEY and SVGAGI. The CDR3 loop spans 12 amino acids. The CDR3 is CASSFQGYGYTF. The CDR3 region has the DNA TGTGCCAGCAGTTTCCAGGGTTATGGCTACACCTTC.